This is a list of T cell receptor beta chains from one sample in a study of molecular identifiers for immune sequencing clone quantification. TCRdb recomputed calls from the PCR reads with MiXCR, one row per CDR3 protein. This table holds about 97,000 distinct CDR3 sequences, approximately 24% found once. The specimen was naive CD8+ T cells from blood, with Jurkat cell RNA spiked in. These receptors all stem from a human donor in good health. Some libraries in this study had Jurkat cell RNA spiked in. Each CDR3 is given with its conserved first and last residue. Each record gives: clone size, CDR3 length, D gene, V gene, J gene, CDR3 protein, CDR3 DNA. A D gene is named only where the DNA matches it firmly. Expanded clones get a size class; other rows say once, few or many, or leave the size out.

few	16	TRBD2	TRBV5-1	TRBJ2-1	CASSLVAGGTYNEQFF	TGCGCCAGCAGCTTGGTAGCGGGGGGGACGTACAATGAGCAGTTCTTC
few	13	TRBD2	TRBV30	TRBJ2-7	CAWNGGAAYEQYF	TGTGCCTGGAACGGGGGGGCGGCCTACGAGCAGTACTTC
few	15	NA	TRBV5-5	TRBJ2-1	CASSHQLDRADEQFF	TGTGCCAGCAGCCACCAGCTAGACCGGGCGGATGAGCAGTTCTTC
many	16	NA	TRBV19	TRBJ2-3	CASSIGGPSLYDTQYF	TGTGCCAGTAGTATAGGTGGCCCTAGCCTCTACGATACGCAGTATTTT
many	15	NA	TRBV4-1	TRBJ2-2	CASSQDPMDAGELFF	TGCGCCAGCAGCCAAGATCCTATGGATGCCGGGGAGCTGTTTTTT
NA	12	NA	TRBV18	TRBJ1-2	CASSPSGNGYTF	TGTGCCAGCTCACCAAGCGGGAATGGCTACACCTTC
few	16	NA	TRBV6-2/TRBV6-3	TRBJ1-5	CASSPGTVGSNQPQHF	TGTGCCAGCAGTCCCGGGACTGTTGGGAGCAATCAGCCCCAGCATTTT
many	15	NA	TRBV7-9	TRBJ2-7	CASSPPGTGGIEQYF	TGTGCCAGCAGCCCACCCGGGACGGGCGGGATCGAGCAGTACTTC
many	23	NA	TRBV13	TRBJ1-1	CASSSYYLIDQDRDNWRATEAFF	TGTGCCAGCAGCTCATACTACTTAATAGACCAGGACCGGGACAACTGGCGGGCAACTGAAGCTTTCTTT
NA	11	NA	TRBV12-3/TRBV12-4	TRBJ2-7	CASSLWGEQYF	TGTGCCAGCAGTTTATGGGGGGAGCAGTACTTC
many	17	NA	TRBV11-2	TRBJ1-1	CASSFGEGDWEDTEAFF	TGTGCCAGCAGCTTCGGAGAGGGGGACTGGGAAGACACTGAAGCTTTCTTT
many	15	TRBD2	TRBV29-1	TRBJ2-3	CSVPFPGLDLDTQYF	TGCAGCGTCCCCTTCCCCGGACTAGATTTGGATACGCAGTATTTT
many	14	NA	TRBV7-9	TRBJ2-5	CASSPDAPQETQYF	TGTGCCAGCAGCCCTGACGCCCCGCAAGAGACCCAGTACTTC
few	16	TRBD2	TRBV5-4	TRBJ2-7	CASRITGTSGDYEQYF	TGTGCCAGCAGGATTACTGGGACTAGCGGGGACTACGAGCAGTACTTC
many	11	NA	TRBV6-2/TRBV6-3	TRBJ2-3	CASSRGDTQYF	TGTGCCAGCAGCAGGGGAGATACGCAGTATTTT
many	16	NA	TRBV7-9	TRBJ1-1	CASSSSLGQLATEAFF	TGTGCCAGCAGCTCTAGCCTCGGACAGCTTGCGACTGAAGCTTTCTTT
many	13	NA	TRBV29-1	TRBJ2-3	CSVRDWSTDTQYF	TGCAGCGTTCGGGACTGGAGCACAGATACGCAGTATTTT
NA	12	NA	TRBV4-3	TRBJ1-2	CASSQDRMGYTF	TGCGCCAGCAGCCAAGACCGTATGGGCTACACCTTC
many	11	NA	TRBV7-9	TRBJ2-2	CASSPGGELFF	TGTGCCAGCAGCCCCGGTGGGGAGCTGTTTTTT
NA	15	TRBD1	TRBV5-1	TRBJ2-7	CASSLGQGAVYERYF	TGCGCCAGCAGCTTGGGACAGGGGGCGGTTTACGAGCGGTACTTC
NA	16	NA	TRBV6-1	TRBJ2-2	CASSEVVVSLTGELFF	TGTGCCAGCAGTGAAGTGGTGGTCAGTCTCACCGGGGAGCTGTTTTTT
few	15	TRBD2	TRBV29-1	TRBJ2-2	CSVKGLAGLAGEPSF	TGCAGCGTTAAGGGACTAGCGGGTTTGGCCGGGGAGCCGTCTTTT
many	18	NA	TRBV7-6	TRBJ2-3	CASIKSRDGGMSTDTQYF	TGTGCCAGCATCAAGTCCCGGGACGGAGGGATGTCCACAGATACGCAGTATTTT
many	17	NA	TRBV12-3/TRBV12-4	TRBJ2-3	CASSFILTEVPTDTQYF	TGTGCCAGCAGTTTTATCCTGACCGAAGTTCCCACAGATACGCAGTATTTT
few	15	NA	TRBV4-3	TRBJ2-7	CASSQDWRTPYEQYF	TGCGCCAGCAGCCAAGATTGGAGGACCCCCTACGAGCAGTACTTC
NA	14	NA	TRBV7-9	TRBJ2-3	CASSFQGLTDTQYF	TGTGCCAGCAGCTTTCAGGGACTCACAGATACGCAGTATTTT
NA	14	NA	TRBV12-3/TRBV12-4	TRBJ1-1	CVSSFGQLNTEAFF	TGTGTCAGCAGTTTTGGGCAGCTGAACACTGAAGCTTTCTTT
NA	15	TRBD2	TRBV29-1	TRBJ2-2	CSVSGGMLGTGELFF	TGCAGCGTGTCCGGGGGGATGTTGGGGACCGGGGAGCTGTTTTTT
NA	14	NA	TRBV19	TRBJ1-2	CASSIGTGYYGYTF	TGTGCCAGTAGTATCGGGACGGGATACTATGGCTACACCTTC
NA	15	NA	TRBV7-6	TRBJ1-4	CASSSGGREYEKLSF	TGTGCCAGCAGCTCCGGGGGTAGGGAGTATGAGAAACTGTCTTTT
many	15	TRBD1	TRBV6-2/TRBV6-3	TRBJ2-2	CASSWKTGRSGELFF	TGTGCCAGCAGCTGGAAGACAGGGCGAAGCGGGGAGCTGTTTTTT
NA	15	NA	TRBV7-2	TRBJ2-3	CASSPRGSSTDTQYF	TGTGCCAGCAGCCCTAGGGGCAGCAGCACAGATACGCAGTATTTT
NA	17	NA	TRBV7-2	TRBJ2-2	CASSLGFGGLHTGELFF	TGTGCCAGCAGCTTAGGTTTTGGGGGGCTGCACACCGGGGAGCTGTTTTTT
many	17	TRBD2	TRBV4-3	TRBJ2-1	CASSRGLAGLSYNEQFF	TGCGCCAGCAGCCGCGGACTAGCGGGACTCTCCTACAATGAGCAGTTCTTC
many	19	TRBD2	TRBV4-3	TRBJ2-3	CASSQVQRGGLGSTDTQYF	TGCGCCAGCAGCCAAGTCCAGCGGGGGGGCCTCGGGAGCACAGATACGCAGTATTTT
NA	17	NA	TRBV5-3	TRBJ1-5	CASSLGSGRMRTDTQHF	TGTGCCAGCAGCTTGGGGTCTGGGAGGATGAGGACAGATACGCAGCATTTT
many	14	NA	TRBV6-1	TRBJ1-2	CASSEGGGNYGYTF	TGTGCCAGCAGTGAGGGTGGAGGGAACTATGGCTACACCTTC
NA	15	NA	TRBV28	TRBJ1-2	CASSSLGLANYGYTF	TGTGCCAGCAGTTCCCTTGGGTTAGCTAACTATGGCTACACCTTC
many	12	NA	TRBV5-6	TRBJ2-7	CASSLAADEQYF	TGTGCCAGCAGCTTGGCTGCGGACGAGCAGTACTTC
few	14	NA	TRBV5-6	TRBJ2-7	CASSFGAFSYEQYF	TGTGCCAGCAGCTTCGGGGCCTTCTCCTACGAGCAGTACTTC
NA	14	NA	TRBV7-2	TRBJ2-1	CARRLAFSYNEQFF	TGTGCCCGCCGCTTAGCGTTTTCCTACAATGAGCAGTTCTTC
many	14	NA	TRBV6-5	TRBJ2-3	CASSTRLDTDTQYF	TGTGCCAGCAGTACCCGGCTAGACACAGATACGCAGTATTTT
NA	17	TRBD2	TRBV9	TRBJ2-1	CASSVVGTSGGDNEQFF	TGTGCCAGCAGCGTTGTAGGAACTAGCGGGGGGGACAATGAGCAGTTCTTC
NA	13	NA	TRBV7-9	TRBJ2-1	CASLSENYDEQFF	TGTGCCAGCTTGTCGGAGAATTACGATGAGCAGTTCTTC
many	12	NA	TRBV28	TRBJ2-7	CASSSVVPEQYF	TGTGCCAGCAGTTCCGTAGTCCCCGAGCAGTACTTC
few	14	TRBD1	TRBV28	TRBJ1-5	CASSFRQGVQPQHF	TGTGCCAGCAGTTTCAGACAGGGGGTTCAGCCCCAGCATTTT
few	13	TRBD1	TRBV19	TRBJ2-3	CASQGQGADTQYF	TGTGCCAGTCAGGGACAGGGGGCAGATACGCAGTATTTT
few	14	TRBD1	TRBV11-2	TRBJ2-4	CASSPGQLKNIQYF	TGTGCCAGCAGCCCGGGACAGCTCAAAAACATTCAGTACTTC
NA	14	NA	TRBV6-2/TRBV6-3	TRBJ2-5	CARSSVEFQATQSF	TGTGCCCGCAGTTCCGTGGAATTCCAAGCGACCCAGTCCTTC
NA	15	TRBD1	TRBV6-6	TRBJ2-2	CASRGTARNTGELFF	TGTGCCAGCAGAGGGACAGCCCGGAACACCGGGGAGCTGTTTTTT
many	16	NA	TRBV19	TRBJ2-2	CASLGEGGEDTGELFF	TGTGCCAGTCTGGGGGAGGGGGGCGAGGACACCGGGGAGCTGTTTTTT
many	17	NA	TRBV24-1	TRBJ2-2	CATSDTYRNANTGELFF	TGTGCCACCAGTGATACTTACAGGAACGCGAACACCGGGGAGCTGTTTTTT
many	14	TRBD2	TRBV20-1	TRBJ2-1	CSALSGGPNNEQFF	TGCAGTGCTCTGAGCGGGGGGCCCAACAATGAGCAGTTCTTC
once	14	NA	TRBV28	TRBJ2-7	CASSFRGVSYEQYF	TGTGCCAGCAGTTTCAGGGGGGTCTCCTACGAGCAGTACTTC